The 24 T cell receptor beta chains reported below all come from one sample, sequenced in a study of T cell clones after liver transplantation. This table comes from immunoSEQ multiplex PCR, and its TCRdb copy is limited to in-frame clones, with some not included. The data hold about 20,000 clones, with just under 80% observed a single time. This specimen was CD8+ T cells from blood, taken roughly 56 months after liver transplant. These TCRs come from a human patient who received a liver transplant. A subset of T cells may come from the graft donor.

The chain combines TRBV30 with TRBJ2-1, with a weak D call TRBD1 (5 bases). Trimming shortened V by 2 bases and J by 4 bases, and 15 bases separated the two germline ends. Germline V gene sequence: CDR1 GTSNPN, CDR2 SVGIG (reference sequence). The length of the CDR3 is 15 residues. The CDR3 is CAWSKRTQLYNEQFF. CDR3 nucleotide sequence: TGTGCCTGGAGTAAGAGGACACAGCTATACAATGAGCAGTTCTTC.

This clone was observed a few times. The CDR3 loop reads CASSMAPDFTDTQYF. CDR3 DNA sequence: TGTGCCAGTAGTATGGCTCCAGATTTCACAGATACGCAGTATTTT. The chain carries TRBV19 and TRBJ2-3; no reliable D call. V dropped 3 bases and J dropped 2 bases, with 12 bases sitting between them. Germline CDR1 is LNHDA and CDR2 is SQIVND (reference sequence). The CDR3 sequence is 15 residues long.

The chain links TRBV27 to TRBJ2-7, with D uncertain. Trimming cost V 2 bases and J 2 bases, with 13 bases left between them. The CDR3 sequence is 15 residues long. CDR1 and CDR2 (germline): MNHEY, SMNVEV (reference sequence). Here the CDR3 reads CASSLRSQVTYEQYF. The DNA of the CDR3 is TGTGCCAGCAGTTTACGGAGCCAGGTGACCTACGAGCAGTACTTC.

This clone appeared once. V gene TRBV6-6 combines with J gene TRBJ2-1, with D unclear. Looked up from germline, CDR1 is MNHNY and CDR2 is SVGAGI (reference sequence). V was trimmed by 3 bases and J by 6 bases, leaving 15 bases between them. There are 15 residues in the CDR3. DNA for the CDR3: TGTGCCAGCAGTTATGTAGGGCCGGCGAGCAATGAGCAGTTCTTC. Encoded protein: CASSYVGPASNEQFF.

The rearrangement uses TRBV27 and TRBJ2-6; TRBD2 aligns across 13 bases. The germline V gene has CDR1 MNHEY and CDR2 SMNVEV (reference sequence). The CDR3 is made up of 18 amino acids. The ends lost 5 bases at V and 0 bases at J; junction bases unmatched: 4. The DNA for the CDR3 is TGTGCCAGCAGTACACTAGCGGGGGGGAGCTCTGGGGCCAACGTCCTGACTTTC. Encoded protein: CASSTLAGGSSGANVLTF.

The chain links TRBV27 to TRBJ1-5; D is unresolved. V was cut by 5 bases and J by 2 bases, with 10 bases left in between. The CDR3 totals 14 residues. Germline lookup yields CDR1 MNHEY and CDR2 SMNVEV (reference sequence). The DNA of the CDR3 is TGTGCCAGCAGTCCAACCTTGGGCAATCAGCCCCAGCATTTT. This sequence encodes CASSPTLGNQPQHF.

The chain couples TRBV9 to TRBJ1-5; the match to TRBD1 covers 9 bases. CDR3 length equals 14 residues. The junction had 4 bases not matched to a gene; V was cut back by 4 bases and J by 5 bases. The germline V gene has CDR1 SGDLS and CDR2 YYNGEE. For the CDR3, the DNA is TGTGCCAGCAGCAAGACAGGGGGAGATCAGCCCCAGCATTTT. It specifies CASSKTGGDQPQHF. The variable domain in full, with the rest retrieved from reference TRBV9 and TRBJ1-5, is DSGVTQTPKHLITATGQRVTLRCSPRSGDLSVYWYQQSLDQGLQFLIQYYNGEERAKGNILERFSAQQFPDLHSELNLSSLELGDSALYFCASSKTGGDQPQHFGDGTRLSIL.

This clone was seen once. The J gene is TRBJ2-4, the V gene TRBV30; 7 bases are a match to TRBD2. The CDR3 length is 15 residues. CDR1 GTSNPN and CDR2 SVGIG come from the germline V gene (reference sequence). J was trimmed by 7 bases and V by 3 bases; bases with no gene match: 12. The CDR3 sequence is CAWSTMGRGENIQYF. The DNA for the CDR3 is TGTGCCTGGAGCACTATGGGGAGGGGCGAGAACATTCAGTACTTC. Full variable domain (outside the CDR3, taken from reference TRBV30 and TRBJ2-4): SQTIHQWPATLVQPVGSPLSLECTVEGTSNPNLYWYRQAAGRGLQLLFYSVGIGQISSEVPQNLSASRPQDRQFILSSKKLLLSDSGFYLCAWSTMGRGENIQYFGAGTRLSVL.

This sequence joins TRBV5-1 and TRBJ2-2; 7 bases line up with TRBD1. The V segment lost 4 bases and the J segment 0 bases; nucleotides outside the gene matches: 3. The CDR3 covers 15 residues. CDR1 is SGHRS and CDR2 is YFSETQ in the germline V gene. The CDR3 protein is CASSTGVANTGELFF. The CDR3 DNA sequence: TGCGCCAGCAGCACAGGGGTGGCGAACACCGGGGAGCTGTTTTTT.

This clone was recorded a few times. The chain combines TRBV7-8 with TRBJ1-5; 7 nucleotides align to TRBD1. J gave up 4 bases and V 4 bases, and 4 bases lay outside the gene matches. Germline CDR1 and CDR2: SGHVS and FQNEAQ. The CDR3 totals 14 residues. The CDR3, as DNA: TGTGCCAGCAGCTCTCCAGGGGGTAATCAGCCCCAGCATTTT. This sequence encodes CASSSPGGNQPQHF.

The sample holds one count of this clone. This rearrangement joins TRBV5-4 to TRBJ2-7, with a tentative D call TRBD2 (7 bases). Germline V CDR1 and CDR2: SGHNT, YYREEE (reference sequence). V lost 7 bases, J lost 5 bases, and 16 bases lay in between. The CDR3 totals 13 residues. This CDR3 reads CASSPGGVDEQYF. The CDR3 bases are TGTGCCAGCTCTCCGGGGGGCGTCGACGAGCAGTACTTC. Drawing the rest from reference TRBV5-4 and TRBJ2-7, the complete variable domain is ETGVTQSPTHLIKTRGQQVTLRCSSQSGHNTVSWYQQALGQGPQFIFQYYREEENGRGNFPPRFSGLQFPNYSSELNVNALELDDSALYLCASSPGGVDEQYFGPGTRLTVT.

This sequence joins TRBV6-6 and TRBJ1-1, with 7 bases lining up with TRBD1. This CDR3 comprises 13 residues. Germline V gene sequence: CDR1 MNHNY, CDR2 SVGAGI (reference sequence). V gave up 10 bases and J gave up 6 bases; unmatched junction bases: 11. The CDR3 bases are TGTGCCACCAATAGGGAGGGGGCTTCTGAAGCTTTCTTT. It specifies CATNREGASEAFF.

This clone was seen once. In DNA form, the CDR3 reads TGTGCCAGCACCCTTGGGGCGGGGGCCCGCTTCTACGAGCAGTACTTC. This codes for CASTLGAGARFYEQYF. The gene calls are TRBV11-2 and TRBJ2-7, with TRBD2 as a possible D gene (7 bases). V lost 7 bases, J lost 3 bases, and 22 bases lay in between. The CDR3 is 16 amino acids. Germline lookup yields CDR1 SGHAT and CDR2 FQNNGV. Based on the CDR3 plus reference TRBV11-2 and TRBJ2-7, the full variable domain is EAGVAQSPRYKIIEKRQSVAFWCNPISGHATLYWYQQILGQGPKLLIQFQNNGVVDDSQLPKDRFSAERLKGVDSTLKIQPAKLEDSAVYLCASTLGAGARFYEQYFGPGTRLTVT.

This chain connects TRBV9 to TRBJ1-3; D is possibly TRBD1 (6 bases). CDR1 SGDLS and CDR2 YYNGEE come from the germline V gene. V was clipped by 4 bases and J by 4 bases, with 18 bases between them. This CDR3 spans 16 amino acids. The CDR3 protein is CASSTTGGGLGNTIYF. DNA of the CDR3: TGTGCCAGCAGCACCACGGGAGGGGGGCTAGGAAACACCATATATTTT. The full variable domain, completed using reference TRBV9 and TRBJ1-3, is DSGVTQTPKHLITATGQRVTLRCSPRSGDLSVYWYQQSLDQGLQFLIQYYNGEERAKGNILERFSAQQFPDLHSELNLSSLELGDSALYFCASSTTGGGLGNTIYFGEGSWLTVV.

The chain has TRBV13 and TRBJ2-3; D is possibly TRBD1 or TRBD2 (7 bases each). This CDR3 region has 16 residues. Germline CDR1 PRHDT, CDR2 FYEKMQ (reference sequence). With 5 bases removed from V and 2 bases from J, the gap between germline ends came to 17 bases. CDR3 sequence (DNA): TGTGCCAGCAGCGCCAGGGGGGGTCCTGACACAGATACGCAGTATTTT. Translating gives CASSARGGPDTDTQYF.

The chain employs TRBV28 and TRBJ2-1, with D maybe TRBD1 (5 bases). Between the trimmed V and J ends, which lost 3 bases and 4 bases, there was a span of 16 bases. The CDR3 totals 16 residues. Germline V gene data show CDR1 as MDHEN and CDR2 as SYDVKM. The chain's CDR3 is CASSLGQGLFYNEQFF. CDR3 nucleotides: TGTGCCAGCAGTTTGGGGCAGGGCCTCTTTTACAATGAGCAGTTCTTC.

The DNA of the CDR3 is TGTGCCAGCAGTTTATCTGGAGGAGCCAATCAGCCCCAGCATTTT. Protein: CASSLSGGANQPQHF. The chain carries TRBV27 and TRBJ1-5; D is unresolved. V was shortened by 0 bases and J by 3 bases, with 9 bases between the two germline ends. CDR3 length: 15 amino acids. Germline CDR1 and CDR2: MNHEY and SMNVEV (reference sequence).

The rearrangement uses TRBV9 and TRBJ2-2; D unresolved. V was shortened by 0 bases and J by 4 bases, with 7 bases between the two germline ends. The CDR3 consists of 14 residues. Per germline, CDR1 SGDLS and CDR2 YYNGEE. As DNA, the CDR3 is TGTGCCAGCAGCGTAGGAGTTGGCACCGGGGAGCTGTTTTTT. Protein product: CASSVGVGTGELFF.

This clone showed up just a few times. V usage is TRBV7-9 and J usage is TRBJ2-3, with D maybe TRBD2 (7 bases). In germline, CDR1 is SEHNR, CDR2 FQNEAQ (reference sequence). The CDR3 spans 17 residues. The V gene lost 5 bases and the J gene lost 4 bases, with 22 bases spanning the gap. CDR3 DNA: TGTGCCAGCAGCCCCGAAGGGGGGGGCTTGAAGTCAGATACGCAGTATTTT. Translating gives CASSPEGGGLKSDTQYF.

The table lists this clone with many counts. The gene calls are TRBV2 and TRBJ1-1; no clear D. The CDR3 spans 12 residues. V was clipped by 8 bases and J by 5 bases, with 12 bases between them. Germline values: CDR1 SNHLY, CDR2 FYNNEI. The CDR3 coding sequence is TGTGCCAGCGAACGCTCTAGAACTGAAGCTTTCTTT. Encoded protein: CASERSRTEAFF.

This sequence joins TRBV10-3 and TRBJ2-7; tentative D call: TRBD1 (6 bases). The CDR3 runs 15 residues. Between the trimmed V and J ends, which lost 3 bases and 1 base, there was a span of 13 bases. Germline V CDR1 and CDR2: ENHRY, SYGVKD. DNA of the CDR3: TGTGCCATCAGTGATGGAGACAGGCCTTCCTACGAGCAGTACTTC. Its protein is CAISDGDRPSYEQYF.

The chain couples TRBV13 to TRBJ2-7, with D perhaps TRBD2 (6 bases). Germline assignment: CDR1 PRHDT and CDR2 FYEKMQ (reference sequence). This CDR3 is 13 amino acids long. With 1 base removed from V and 4 bases from J, the gap between germline ends came to 8 bases. In nucleotides, the CDR3 is TGTGCCAGCAGCTTAGCACTAGCTTACGAGCAGTACTTC. Translating it yields CASSLALAYEQYF.

This chain links TRBV10-3 with TRBJ2-1, with TRBD1 matching 8 bases. The CDR3 is 15 amino acids. V gave up 4 bases and J gave up 9 bases; unmatched junction bases: 11. Germline CDR1 and CDR2: ENHRY and SYGVKD. In DNA, the CDR3 is TGTGCCATCAGTGGGGACAGGACCTTAAAGGGTGAGCAGTTCTTC. It is translated as CAISGDRTLKGEQFF.

This clone is medium-sized (0.01 to 0.1%) in the sample. The rearrangement links TRBV9 to TRBJ1-2; 10 bases agree with TRBD1. The CDR3 contains 13 residues. The V and J ends lost 4 bases and 8 bases, in that order; junction bases with no gene match: 5. Looked up from germline, CDR1 is SGDLS and CDR2 is YYNGEE. CDR3 region: CASSSGTGEGYTF. The DNA of the CDR3 is TGTGCCAGCAGCTCCGGGACAGGGGAAGGCTACACCTTC.